This TCR beta chain comes out of a study of human T cells and chemical hapten exposure (dated by TCRdb to the early 2020s). Regarding the study in general: For sensitization, 2% DPC in acetone was applied to a 2 cm by 2 cm area of upper inner arm skin. Blood samples were taken from patients before sensitization (week 0) and at 2, 6 and about 24 weeks after DPC sensitization. Blood for TCR sequencing was provided by twenty-nine alopecia patients at one to four time points (pre-sensitization, 2, 6 and 24 weeks). Throughout the approximately 24-week study period, patients were also given weekly therapeutic DPC doses on the scalp. Alopecia areata with under or over 50% scalp involvement, alopecia totalis and alopecia universalis were represented in the patient cohort, which was mostly female. Patch testing was performed on the upper back with Finn chambers containing 0.01% DPC, and the patch tests were scored after 6 days according to International Contact Dermatitis Research Group standards. Libraries were combined into a pool for sequencing, and differences in TCR yield between samples came mainly from small differences in library volumes within the pool. This study followed changes in the peripheral blood TCR repertoire in vivo during primary and secondary sensitization of alopecia patients to the hapten diphenylcyclopropenone (DPC). What the authors observed across the whole study: Compared with pre-sensitization or healthy control sets, expanded TCRs formed significantly more large CDR3 similarity clusters, which is consistent with antigen-driven responses. Because every patient had alopecia, a presumed autoimmune disease, the patients' immune response might differ from that of healthy individuals. A positive correlation was found between the number of PT1 expanded TCRs and patch test score, with significance reached at thresholds 8, 16 and 32 but not 4. DPC sensitization did not change the number of TCRs with a frequency above 1 in 1000, and there was no evidence of changes in global repertoire structure. Repeated subsampling changed both the strength of the expansion versus patch-test correlation and the threshold at which that correlation became significant.

The junction shows trimming of 1 base on V and 4 bases on J, plus 5 bases between the germline ends. CDR1 SEHNR and CDR2 FQNEAQ were looked up in the germline V gene (reference sequence). Spanning cysteine to phenylalanine, the CDR3 consists of 13 amino acids. Only the CDR3 portion is preserved as DNA: 39 bases, with reading frame beginning at the first base. Libraries were built with RACE. The sequencing machine was a NextSeq 500. During library preparation, unique molecular identifiers were attached to individual cDNA molecules so that TCRs could be counted quantitatively and reproducibly. Both TCR alpha and TCR beta chains were sequenced from each blood RNA sample. From the authors' description of their analysis: A median of around 96,000 TCRs per sample was observed, with a range of about 23,224 to 750,000. V, J and CDR3 annotation of the TCR reads was performed with the Decombinator software suite. Every sample was subsampled to the same number of TCRs (28,000) for the PS versus PT1 abundance plots. TCRs were defined as expanded if absent before sensitization and observed at least eight times at the 2-week time point. TCRdb applied fastp at Q25 and MiXCR to the public reads, then kept only in-frame beta chains. Duplicate CDR3 protein sequences are folded into a single record with the most common DNA and genes. The V and J calls and clone size come from TCRdb's table, not from the authors' own analysis. The sample contains 180,000 or so distinct CDR3 sequences, about 22% of them found a single time. The leading ten clones occupy over 6.5% of the sample.

The time point label corresponds to: patch test 1, 2 weeks after DPC sensitization. According to the study, the label for this sample's treatment or condition signals: therapeutic diphenylcyclopropenone sensitization with weekly scalp DPC. Blood at each patch-test visit was drawn before the patch test was applied. Eligible patients were aged 18 to 70, diagnosed with alopecia, deemed suitable for DPC therapy, and excluded if pregnant. Unfractionated whole blood was collected in Tempus Blood RNA tubes, and total RNA was extracted from that blood. This clonotype was counted only a few times. There is no known antigen for this receptor. No qualities accompany the bases; no much larger clone lies one base away.

The sequence was obtained from a woman between 50 and 59 years old with alopecia areata. Some clones in this sample may be carry-over from other donors' samples. The chain was built from TRBV7-9 and TRBJ1-3; too little of a D gene remains to name it. Sequencing was performed on whole blood, taken in connection with sensitization to the hapten diphenylcyclopropenone (DPC). The CDR3 is CASSLERGNTIYF. The sequenced DNA: TGTGCCAGCAGCTTAGAGAGGGGAAACACCATATATTTT.